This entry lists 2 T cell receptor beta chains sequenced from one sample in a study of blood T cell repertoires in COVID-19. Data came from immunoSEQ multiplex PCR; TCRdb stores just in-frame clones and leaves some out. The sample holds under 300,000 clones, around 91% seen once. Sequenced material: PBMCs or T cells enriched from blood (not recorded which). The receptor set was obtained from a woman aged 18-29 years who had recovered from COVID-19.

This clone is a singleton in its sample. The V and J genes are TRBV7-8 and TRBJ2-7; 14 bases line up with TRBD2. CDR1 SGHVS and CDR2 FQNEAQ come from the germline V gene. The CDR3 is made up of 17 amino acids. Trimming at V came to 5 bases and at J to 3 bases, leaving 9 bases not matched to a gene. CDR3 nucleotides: TGTGCCAGCAGCGGGACTAGCGGGGGCGCGGTTCACTACGAGCAGTACTTC. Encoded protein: CASSGTSGGAVHYEQYF.

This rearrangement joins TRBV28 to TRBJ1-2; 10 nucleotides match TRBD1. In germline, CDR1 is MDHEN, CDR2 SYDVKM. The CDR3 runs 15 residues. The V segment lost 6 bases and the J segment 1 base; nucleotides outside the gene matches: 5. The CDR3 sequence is CASRDRGARNYGYTF. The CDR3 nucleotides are TGTGCCAGCAGGGACAGGGGGGCCCGTAACTATGGCTACACCTTC.